This TCR beta chain was captured in a study of neurological immune-mediated disorders. V lost 0 bases and J 0 bases, leaving 10 bases between the germline ends. Germline assignment: CDR1 SGHRS and CDR2 YFSETQ. CDR3 size: 15 residues. Ten or more counts support this clonotype. cDNA was made by 5'RACE with 10-nucleotide random UMIs. TCRdb called the 5' RACE reads again in MiXCR, with one record for every CDR3 protein. In the table there are about 87,000 distinct CDR3 sequences, 3% to 4% of which are singletons. The chain employs TRBV5-1 and TRBJ2-7; maybe TRBD2 (6 bases). The clonotype comes from a woman in her forties or fifties with multiple sclerosis. The sample taken for sequencing was PBMCs. The DNA for the CDR3 is TGCGCCAGCAGCTTGGCGGGGGTCCTCTCCTACGAGCAGTACTTC. This encodes CASSLAGVLSYEQYF.